These T cell receptor beta chains were read from a single sample in a study of cytomegalovirus exposure and HLA in healthy donors. This table comes from immunoSEQ multiplex PCR, and its TCRdb copy is limited to in-frame clones, with some not included. The sample table sets out 120,000 to 150,000 clones. The specimen was PBMCs. Receptors originate from a woman between 45 and 60 years old in good health and CMV-seronegative. CDR3s include the opening cysteine and the closing phenylalanine or tryptophan. D genes are given only for firm matches.

>TRBJ2-4|TRBV5-1|TRBD2
CASSGTSGRYIQYF
TGCGCCAGCAGCGGGACTAGCGGGAGATACATTCAGTACTTC
>TRBJ1-4|TRBV19|-
CASSPYLEGLNEKLFF
TGTGCCAGTAGTCCGTATTTGGAGGGGCTTAATGAAAAACTGTTTTTT
>TRBJ2-5|TRBV6-5|TRBD2
CASSSGGASGFTQYF
TGTGCCAGCAGTTCCGGAGGGGCTAGCGGGTTCACCCAGTACTTC
>TRBJ1-2|TRBV5-1|-
CASSLVSGGGALSLGYTF
TGCGCCAGCAGCTTGGTCTCCGGGGGAGGCGCCCTATCGTTAGGCTACACCTTC
>TRBJ2-7|TRBV27|-
CASNNPRESGLRGEQYF
TGTGCCAGCAATAATCCTCGGGAGTCCGGGTTAAGGGGCGAGCAGTACTTC
>TRBJ2-2|TRBV19|-
CASSPSGAGELFF
TGTGCCAGTAGTCCCTCCGGGGCCGGGGAGCTGTTTTTT
>TRBJ2-2|TRBV30|-
CAWSPNTGELFF
TGTGCCTGGAGTCCCAATACCGGGGAGCTGTTTTTT
>TRBJ1-2|TRBV11-3|-
CASSSGKYGYTF
TGTGCCAGCAGCTCGGGGAAGTATGGCTACACCTTC
>TRBJ2-3|TRBV30|TRBD1
CAWSFGQGTDTQYF
TGTGCCTGGAGTTTCGGACAGGGCACAGATACGCAGTATTTT
>TRBJ1-1|TRBV9|-
CASSPMGGTEAFF
TGTGCCAGCAGCCCAATGGGGGGCACTGAAGCTTTCTTT
>TRBJ1-5|TRBV6-1|TRBD1
CASSARQGGYGNQPQHF
TGTGCCAGCAGTGCCAGACAGGGAGGATACGGCAATCAGCCCCAGCATTTT